This T cell receptor (beta chain) derives from a study of breast tumors, draining lymph nodes, adjacent tissues. Study findings and constraints: Tumor TCR diversity was below lymph nodes but above nontumor tissue.

The CDR3 runs 15 residues. Germline values: CDR1 SGHTS, CDR2 YDEGEE. Trimming cost V 4 bases and J 0 bases, with 11 bases left between them. TCRdb reprocessed the multiplex PCR reads with MiXCR, giving one entry per CDR3 protein. The table shows roughly 14,000 distinct CDR3 sequences, with 45% to 60% occurring only once. This clonotype was recorded many times. Its specificity is unknown. A read error may explain this, as a much larger clone is one base away. This TCR was recovered from a female donor with breast cancer. Some clones in this sample may be carry-over from other donors' samples. The chain carries TRBV5-8 and TRBJ2-1; D is perhaps TRBD1 or TRBD2 (5 bases each). Sequencing input: tumor-adjacent breast tissue. The CDR3 loop is CASSPDGTSYNEQFF. CDR3 in DNA: TGTGCCAGCAGCCCCGATGGGACCTCCTACAATGAGCAGTTCTTC. The whole variable domain, remainder taken from reference TRBV5-8 and TRBJ2-1, is EAGVTQSPTHLIKTRGQQATLRCSPISGHTSVYWYQQALGLGLQFLLWYDEGEERNRGNFPPRFSGRQFPNYSSELNVNALELEDSALYLCASSPDGTSYNEQFFGPGTRLTVL.